The rows below give T cell receptor beta chains drawn from one sample of a study of T cell responses to AZD1222 COVID-19 vaccine. Generated by immunoSEQ multiplex PCR, the TCRdb table keeps only in-frame clones and is missing some. Of roughly 170,000 clones in the sample, just over 85% were seen once. The sequenced sample was peripheral blood, obtained on day 0 of AZD1222 vaccination. These receptors were taken from an adult in good health. Each CDR3 is given with its conserved first and last residue. The D gene is left open where the match is weak. Clone size is not always given. Where it is, it says once, few, many or a class for expanded clones.

TRBJ2-5,TRBD1,TRBV6-5,-,CASSSTGTEETQYF,TGTGCCAGCAGTTCCACCGGGACAGAAGAGACCCAGTACTTC
TRBJ2-1,TRBD1,TRBV2,-,CASSLLGGQGLGEQFF,TGTGCCAGCAGCCTCCTAGGGGGACAGGGGTTGGGTGAGCAGTTCTTC
TRBJ1-1,-,TRBV9,-,CASSAPHEERTEAFF,TGTGCCAGCAGCGCCCCCCACGAGGAGAGGACTGAAGCTTTCTTT
TRBJ2-1,-,TRBV11-2,-,CASSSLPTTSSYNEQFF,TGTGCCAGCAGCTCACTTCCGACTACTAGCTCCTACAATGAGCAGTTCTTC
TRBJ2-2,-,TRBV29-1,once,CSVEISTGELFF,TGCAGCGTTGAAATATCCACCGGGGAGCTGTTTTTT
TRBJ1-3,TRBD1,TRBV10-3,-,CAISESRDSSGNTIYF,TGTGCCATCAGTGAGTCGCGGGACAGCTCTGGAAACACCATATATTTT
TRBJ1-2,-,TRBV6-2/TRBV6-3,-,CASSLVETSPNYGYTF,TGTGCCAGCAGTCTTGTGGAGACATCGCCTAACTATGGCTACACCTTC
TRBJ1-6,-,TRBV4-2,-,CASSQDTGVSSPLHF,TGTGCCAGCAGCCAAGATACAGGCGTGAGTTCACCCCTCCACTTT
TRBJ2-7,-,TRBV7-9,-,CASRSPGGSYEQYF,TGTGCCAGCAGATCCCCTGGGGGCTCCTACGAGCAGTACTTC
TRBJ2-1,-,TRBV5-1,-,CASREEYNEQFF,TGCGCCAGCAGAGAGGAGTACAATGAGCAGTTCTTC
TRBJ1-5,TRBD1,TRBV28,-,CAGSTGNQPQHF,TGTGCCGGATCGACAGGGAATCAGCCCCAGCATTTT
TRBJ2-7,-,TRBV2,once,CASSEVSKVQQYF,TGTGCCAGCAGTGAAGTGTCTAAAGTACAGCAGTACTTC
TRBJ1-5,-,TRBV25-1,few,CANHLKPQHF,TGTGCCAACCACTTAAAGCCCCAGCATTTT
TRBJ1-1,TRBD1,TRBV4-1,-,CASSSGQAEAFF,TGCGCCAGCAGCTCGGGACAGGCAGAAGCTTTCTTT
TRBJ2-1,TRBD1,TRBV6-5,-,CASRGQGIFYNEQFF,TGTGCCAGCAGGGGACAGGGGATTTTCTACAATGAGCAGTTCTTC
TRBJ2-7,-,TRBV7-2,-,CASIEALWEGYEQYF,TGTGCCAGCATCGAAGCTCTCTGGGAAGGGTACGAGCAGTACTTC
TRBJ2-1,TRBD2,TRBV7-9,-,CASSPTQRGESEQFF,TGTGCCAGCAGCCCCACCCAGCGGGGGGAGAGTGAGCAGTTCTTC
TRBJ2-3,-,TRBV7-2,-,CASSLVPGASTDTQYF,TGTGCCAGCAGCCTAGTCCCCGGGGCTAGCACAGATACGCAGTATTTT
TRBJ2-6,-,TRBV3-1/TRBV3-2,-,CASSQAAANVLTF,TGTGCCAGCAGCCAGGCAGCTGCCAACGTCCTGACTTTC
TRBJ2-2,TRBD2,TRBV7-9,once,CASSDRTSGRAFIGELFF,TGTGCCAGCAGCGATCGGACTAGCGGGAGGGCCTTCATCGGGGAGCTGTTTTTT
TRBJ2-3,TRBD2,TRBV5-4,-,CASSPRLAGVILTDTQYF,TGTGCCAGCAGCCCGCGACTAGCGGGGGTTATACTCACAGATACGCAGTATTTT
TRBJ1-5,TRBD1,TRBV4-1,few,CASSQVQGAGQPQHF,TGCGCCAGCAGCCAAGTACAGGGGGCGGGTCAGCCCCAGCATTTT
TRBJ2-5,-,TRBV15,-,CATSRGAGETQYF,TGTGCCACCAGCAGAGGGGCCGGTGAGACCCAGTACTTC
TRBJ1-6,-,TRBV10-1,-,CASSRTNSPLHF,TGCGCCAGCAGTCGGACGAATTCACCCCTCCACTTT
TRBJ2-5,-,TRBV6-1,-,CASSERTQETQYF,TGTGCCAGCAGTGAAAGAACTCAAGAGACCCAGTACTTC
TRBJ2-7,-,TRBV2,-,CASSPQGYEQYF,TGTGCCAGCAGCCCACAGGGCTACGAGCAGTACTTC
TRBJ2-5,-,TRBV7-6,-,CASSFKVRETQYF,TGTGCCAGCAGCTTTAAGGTCAGAGAGACCCAGTACTTC
TRBJ2-5,TRBD1,TRBV6-5,-,CASRRKGDSGGTQYF,TGTGCCAGCAGGAGAAAAGGGGACAGTGGGGGGACCCAGTACTTC
TRBJ1-5,-,TRBV4-1,-,CASSQGAGPIGNQPQHF,TGCGCCAGCAGCCAAGGGGCAGGGCCCATCGGCAATCAGCCCCAGCATTTT
TRBJ2-7,TRBD2,TRBV5-6,-,CASSPRGGRYEQYF,TGTGCCAGCAGCCCCCGGGGGGGTCGCTACGAGCAGTACTTC
TRBJ1-2,-,TRBV24-1,-,CATKWASEAYGYTF,TGTGCCACTAAGTGGGCGTCGGAAGCTTATGGCTACACCTTC
TRBJ1-5,TRBD1,TRBV27,-,CASSLGQGANQPQHF,TGTGCCAGCAGCTTGGGACAGGGGGCGAATCAGCCCCAGCATTTT
TRBJ2-1,-,TRBV27,-,CASHRTGHDNEQFF,TGTGCCAGCCACAGGACCGGTCACGACAATGAGCAGTTCTTC
TRBJ2-2,-,TRBV10-3,once,CAISEPNTGELFF,TGTGCCATCAGTGAGCCGAACACCGGGGAGCTGTTTTTT
TRBJ2-7,-,TRBV28,once,CASRAGRFTYEQYF,TGTGCCAGCCGAGCGGGCCGTTTTACCTACGAGCAGTACTTC
TRBJ2-1,TRBD2,TRBV29-1,-,CSVLAGGGNEQFF,TGCAGCGTTTTAGCGGGAGGAGGGAATGAGCAGTTCTTC
TRBJ1-3,-,TRBV28,-,CASSPAQTAASGNTIYF,TGTGCCAGCAGTCCCGCCCAGACTGCTGCCTCTGGAAACACCATATATTTT
TRBJ2-7,TRBD2,TRBV7-8,-,CASSLTGGLSTYEQYF,TGTGCCAGCAGCTTAACTGGGGGACTATCAACCTACGAGCAGTACTTC
TRBJ2-7,TRBD1,TRBV6-5,-,CASTPGQGGVYEQYF,TGTGCCAGCACCCCGGGACAGGGTGGGGTCTACGAGCAGTACTTC
TRBJ2-3,-,TRBV6-5,-,CASCLGAPSTDTQYF,TGTGCCAGCTGTTTGGGGGCACCTAGCACAGATACGCAGTATTTT
TRBJ2-7,-,TRBV3-1/TRBV3-2,once,CASSQGPSSYEQYF,TGTGCCAGCAGCCAAGGTCCCTCATCCTACGAGCAGTACTTC
TRBJ1-3,TRBD1,TRBV29-1,-,CSVGGQGAFAGNTIYF,TGCAGCGTTGGAGGACAGGGGGCGTTTGCTGGAAACACCATATATTTT
TRBJ1-2,-,TRBV5-4,-,CASSLSRTSHGYTF,TGTGCCAGCAGCTTGAGCAGGACCAGCCATGGCTACACCTTC
TRBJ1-2,-,TRBV5-8,-,CASSLTPTYGYTF,TGTGCCAGCAGCTTGACGCCGACCTATGGCTACACCTTC